One and the same sample provided the 7 T cell receptor beta chains below, sequenced in a study of Ad26.COV2.S vaccination and SARS-CoV-2 variants. TCRdb's table, derived via immunoSEQ multiplex PCR, lists solely in-frame clones and lacks some. The sample holds under 150,000 clones, about nine tenths seen once. The sample was peripheral blood, taken after recovery from COVID-19. The receptors derive from a human donor who had recovered from COVID-19.

This chain uses TRBV5-1 with TRBJ2-1, with 12 bases lining up with TRBD2. The CDR3 consists of 16 residues. The trim removed 4 bases at V and 4 bases at J, leaving 6 bases unmatched. The germline CDR1 and CDR2 sequences are SGHRS and YFSETQ. Here the CDR3 DNA reads TGCGCCAGCAGCCCCCGACTAGCGGGGGTTTACAATGAGCAGTTCTTC. As protein: CASSPRLAGVYNEQFF.

The chain employs TRBV3-1 (or the pseudogene TRBV3-2) and TRBJ2-1; D is perhaps TRBD2 (7 bases). The CDR3 is 15 amino acids. Trimming shortened V by 2 bases and J by 6 bases, and 14 bases separated the two germline ends. The germline V gene encodes CDR1 LGHDT and CDR2 YNNKEL (reference sequence). CDR3 in amino acids: CASSQRGARGNEQFF. In nucleotides, the CDR3 is TGTGCCAGCAGCCAACGGGGGGCCAGGGGCAATGAGCAGTTCTTC.

Note on this clone: At one end the junction does not follow the germline gene, possibly because of a read error. V is TRBV7-2 and J is TRBJ2-7; D is ambiguous. Germline assignment: CDR1 SGHTA and CDR2 FQGNSA. The CDR3 extends over 15 amino acids. The CDR3 sequence: CASSPSPATSHEQYF. CDR3 nucleotides: TGTGCCAGCAGCCCCTCCCCGGCCACCTCCCACGAGCAGTACTTC.

The CDR3 coding sequence is TGTGCCACCGGCTTCGGCACTGAAGCTTTCTTT. Translation gives CATGFGTEAFF. V usage is TRBV24-1 and J usage is TRBJ1-1; D is unclear. This CDR3 comprises 11 residues. Germline V gives CDR1 KGHDR, CDR2 SFDVKD. The V gene lost 9 bases and the J gene lost 4 bases, with 8 bases spanning the gap.

This chain connects TRBV3-1 (or the pseudogene TRBV3-2) to TRBJ1-2; D gene ambiguous. V lost 4 bases and J lost 2, with 14 bases in between. The germline V gene encodes CDR1 LGHDT and CDR2 YNNKEL (reference sequence). The CDR3 is made up of 15 amino acids. The CDR3: CASSPGWAGNYGYTF. CDR3 bases: TGTGCCAGCAGCCCCGGTTGGGCGGGGAACTATGGCTACACCTTC.

This clone has just one count. CDR3 amino acids: CASSPDWDRVNTEAFF. CDR3 sequence (DNA): TGTGCCAGTAGTCCCGACTGGGACAGGGTCAACACTGAAGCTTTCTTT. This chain joins TRBV19 and TRBJ1-1; TRBD1 agrees at 9 bases. Per the germline V gene, CDR1 is LNHDA and CDR2 is SQIVND (reference sequence). This CDR3 comprises 16 residues. V trimming: 5 bases; J trimming: 2 bases; junction bases outside the gene matches: 9.

CDR3 loop: CASCGTNEKLFF. The DNA of the CDR3 is TGTGCCAGCTGCGGAACTAATGAAAAACTGTTTTTT. J is TRBJ1-4 and V is TRBV6-5; D gene uncertain. V lost 8 bases to trimming and J lost 1 base, with 5 bases between them. The CDR3 length is 12 residues. Germline V CDR1 and CDR2: MNHEY, SVGAGI.